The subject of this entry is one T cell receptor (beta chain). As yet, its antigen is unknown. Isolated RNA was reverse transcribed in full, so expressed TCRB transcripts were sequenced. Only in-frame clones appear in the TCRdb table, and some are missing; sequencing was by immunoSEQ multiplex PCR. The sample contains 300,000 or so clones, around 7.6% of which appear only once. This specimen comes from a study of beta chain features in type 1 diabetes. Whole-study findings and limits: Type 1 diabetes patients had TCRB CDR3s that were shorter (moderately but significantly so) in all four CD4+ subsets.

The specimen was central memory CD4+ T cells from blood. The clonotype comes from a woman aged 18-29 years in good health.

The CDR3 region is CASSLGGGEQFF. CDR3 bases: TGTGCCAGCAGCTTAGGAGGCGGGGAGCAGTTCTTC. The rearrangement links TRBV7-6 to TRBJ2-1, with D perhaps matching TRBD2 (5 bases). Deletions cut 1 base from V and 10 bases from J, with 8 bases between. The CDR3 covers 12 residues. The V gene's germline CDR1 is SGHVS and CDR2 FNYEAQ.